The clone carrying this TCR beta chain was detected a few times. Its antigen is currently unknown. The record originates from a study of cytomegalovirus exposure and HLA in healthy donors. About the study: An earlier analysis identified 120 million or so unique TCR beta sequences in 150 million to 200 million T cells. The study's early data release held about 80 million unique TCRs from HLA-typed donors. Overall study results and limits: Later analysis identified a missense DCLRE1C variant that was linked to TCR beta V- and J-gene trimming.

PCR used 60 Vbeta primers and 13 Jbeta primers. Produced via immunoSEQ multiplex PCR; TCRdb's table is partial and in-frame only. The repertoire includes a few hundred thousand clones, 65% to 90% of them detected once, and over 1.1% sits in the top ten. Between the trimmed V and J ends, which lost 4 bases and 6 bases, there was a span of 8 bases. CDR3 length: 11 amino acids. CDR1 is SGHTS and CDR2 is YDEGEE in the germline V gene. The rearrangement joins TRBV5-8 to TRBJ2-7, with D uncertain. This TCR was sampled from a girl aged 10-17 years in good health and CMV-seronegative. Source material: PBMCs. The chain's CDR3 is CASSMIGEQYF. In DNA, the CDR3 is TGTGCCAGCAGCATGATCGGCGAGCAGTACTTC.